This T cell receptor beta chain was documented in a study of post-analysis software for immune sequencing data. Study results and limitations: Normalized Chao1 diversity was significantly reduced in patients versus controls. Those samples that were prepared in the same batch co-clustered strongly by F measure. With TRBV5-6, TRBV5-1 and TRBV20-1 included, about five TRBV segments were more frequent in patients than in controls.

This clonotype was counted only a few times. Its antigen remains unknown. This CDR3 has 14 residues. Germline lookup yields CDR1 ENHRY and CDR2 SYGVKD. V gave up 3 bases and J gave up 2 bases; unmatched junction bases: 3. The library was made from cDNA and included unique molecular identifiers. TCRdb independently ran MiXCR on the PCR reads; one entry per CDR3 protein. The sample shows roughly 600,000 distinct CDR3 sequences, 40% to 50% of them seen only once. This TCR came from a girl aged 5-17 years with multiple sclerosis. The chain combines TRBV10-3 with TRBJ2-7; TRBD2 matches at 8 bases. Sequencing was carried out using blood. The CDR3 here is CAISDPTSAYEQYF. Here the CDR3 DNA reads TGTGCCATCAGTGACCCGACTAGCGCCTACGAGCAGTACTTC.